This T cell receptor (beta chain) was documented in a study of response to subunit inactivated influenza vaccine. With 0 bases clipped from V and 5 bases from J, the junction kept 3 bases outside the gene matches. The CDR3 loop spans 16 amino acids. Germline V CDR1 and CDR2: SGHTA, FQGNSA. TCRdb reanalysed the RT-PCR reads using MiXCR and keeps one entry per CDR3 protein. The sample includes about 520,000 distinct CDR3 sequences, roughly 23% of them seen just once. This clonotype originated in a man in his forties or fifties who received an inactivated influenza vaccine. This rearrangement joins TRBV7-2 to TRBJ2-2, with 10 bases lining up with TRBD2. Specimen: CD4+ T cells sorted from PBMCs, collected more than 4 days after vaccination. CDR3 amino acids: CASSLASGRGTGELFF. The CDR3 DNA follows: TGTGCCAGCAGCTTAGCCAGCGGGAGGGGGACCGGGGAGCTGTTTTTT.